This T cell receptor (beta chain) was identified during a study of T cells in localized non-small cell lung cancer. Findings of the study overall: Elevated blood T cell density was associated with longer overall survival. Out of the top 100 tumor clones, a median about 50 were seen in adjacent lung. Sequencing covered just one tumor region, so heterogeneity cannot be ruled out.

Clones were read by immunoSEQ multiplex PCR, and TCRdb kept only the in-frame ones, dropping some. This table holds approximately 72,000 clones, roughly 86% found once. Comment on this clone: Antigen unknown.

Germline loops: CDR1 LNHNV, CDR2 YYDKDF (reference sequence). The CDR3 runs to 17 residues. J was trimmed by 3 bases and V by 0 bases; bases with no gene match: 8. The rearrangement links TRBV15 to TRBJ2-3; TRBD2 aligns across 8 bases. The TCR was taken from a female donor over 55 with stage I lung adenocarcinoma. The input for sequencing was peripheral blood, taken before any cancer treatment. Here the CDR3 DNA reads TGTGCCACCAGCAGAGATCTTGCGGGGGGCCTGACAGATACGCAGTATTTT. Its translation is CATSRDLAGGLTDTQYF.